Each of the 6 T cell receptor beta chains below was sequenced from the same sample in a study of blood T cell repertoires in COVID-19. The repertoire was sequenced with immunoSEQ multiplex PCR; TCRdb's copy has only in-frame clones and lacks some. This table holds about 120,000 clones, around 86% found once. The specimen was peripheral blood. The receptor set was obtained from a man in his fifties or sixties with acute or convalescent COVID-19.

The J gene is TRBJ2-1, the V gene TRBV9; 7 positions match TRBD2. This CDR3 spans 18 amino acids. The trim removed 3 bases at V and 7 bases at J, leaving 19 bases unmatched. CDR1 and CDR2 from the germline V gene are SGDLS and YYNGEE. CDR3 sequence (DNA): TGTGCCAGCAGCGCACTCTTTGGGGGAGCGGGGCTTGGGAATGAGCAGTTCTTC. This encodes CASSALFGGAGLGNEQFF.

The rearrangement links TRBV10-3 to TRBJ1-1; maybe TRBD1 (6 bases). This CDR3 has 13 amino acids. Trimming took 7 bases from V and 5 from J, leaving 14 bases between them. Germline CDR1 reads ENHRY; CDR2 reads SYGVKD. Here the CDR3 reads CAITGAELTEAFF. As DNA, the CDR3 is TGTGCCATCACAGGGGCGGAGTTGACTGAAGCTTTCTTT.

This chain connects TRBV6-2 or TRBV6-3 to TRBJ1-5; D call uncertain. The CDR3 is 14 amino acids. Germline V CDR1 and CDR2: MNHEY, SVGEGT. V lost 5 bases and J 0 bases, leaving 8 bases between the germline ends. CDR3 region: CASSPTHSNQPQHF. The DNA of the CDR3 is TGTGCCAGCAGTCCAACACATAGCAATCAGCCCCAGCATTTT.

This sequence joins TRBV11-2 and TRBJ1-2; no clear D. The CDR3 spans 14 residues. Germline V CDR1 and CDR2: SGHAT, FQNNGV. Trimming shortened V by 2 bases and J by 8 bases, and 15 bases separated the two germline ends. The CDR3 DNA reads TGTGCCAGCAGCTTATCCCAGTATCGGCGGGGCTACACCTTC. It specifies CASSLSQYRRGYTF.

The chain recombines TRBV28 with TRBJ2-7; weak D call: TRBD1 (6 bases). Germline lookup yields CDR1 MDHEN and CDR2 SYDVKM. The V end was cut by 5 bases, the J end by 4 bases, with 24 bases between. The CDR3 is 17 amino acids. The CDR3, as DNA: TGTGCCAGCAGTCTCCTAAGGGAAGGGGGTAGGAGGTACGAGCAGTACTTC. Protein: CASSLLREGGRRYEQYF. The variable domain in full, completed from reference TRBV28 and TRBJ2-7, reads DVKVTQSSRYLVKRTGEKVFLECVQDMDHENMFWYRQDPGLGLRLIYFSYDVKMKEKGDIPEGYSVSREKKERFSLILESASTNQTSMYLCASSLLREGGRRYEQYFGPGTRLTVT.

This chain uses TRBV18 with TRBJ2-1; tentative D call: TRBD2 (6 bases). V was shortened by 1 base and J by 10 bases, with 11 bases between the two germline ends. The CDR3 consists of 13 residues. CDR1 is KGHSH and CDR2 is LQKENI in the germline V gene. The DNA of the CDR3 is TGTGCCAGCTCACCACAACTAGCCCGAGAGCAGTTCTTC. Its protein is CASSPQLAREQFF.